The next 6 T cell receptor beta chains were all read from a single sample in a study of blood T cell repertoires in COVID-19. Sequenced by immunoSEQ multiplex PCR; TCRdb stores in-frame clones only, minus some. The table has some 26,000 clones, over 80% seen once. Sequenced sample: peripheral blood. These TCRs come from a man aged 65 to 79 with acute or convalescent COVID-19.

This rearrangement joins TRBV19 to TRBJ2-3, with a weak D call TRBD2 (5 bases). Germline CDR1 and CDR2: LNHDA and SQIVND (reference sequence). This CDR3 region has 17 residues. Between the trimmed V and J ends, which lost 4 bases and 0 bases, there was a span of 17 bases. The CDR3 nucleotides are TGTGCCAGTAGTAAGGACCCACAGCGGAGTAGCACAGATACGCAGTATTTT. This encodes CASSKDPQRSSTDTQYF.

The rearrangement links TRBV5-4 to TRBJ2-2, with D maybe TRBD1 (6 bases). Germline loops: CDR1 SGHNT, CDR2 YYREEE (reference sequence). This CDR3 spans 14 amino acids. V was pared by 5 bases and J by 2 bases, with 10 bases between. The CDR3 bases are TGTGCCAGCAGGCCGGGACAAAACACCGGGGAGCTGTTTTTT. It specifies CASRPGQNTGELFF.

Here the CDR3 DNA reads TGTGCCAGCAGCACCGGGGCGGGGCCCGGGACCCAGTACTTC. Protein sequence: CASSTGAGPGTQYF. V gene TRBV11-3 combines with J gene TRBJ2-5; possible D gene TRBD2, 6 bases. This CDR3 has 14 amino acids. The germline gives CDR1 SGHNT, CDR2 YENEEA. V lost 5 bases to trimming and J lost 7 bases, with 17 bases between them.

The chain uses TRBV19 and TRBJ1-1; unclear D gene. This CDR3 region has 11 residues. The germline gives CDR1 LNHDA, CDR2 SQIVND (reference sequence). V lost 7 bases and J 6 bases, leaving 9 bases between the germline ends. The DNA for the CDR3 is TGTGCCAGTAACAGATGGTCTGAAGCTTTCTTT. This encodes CASNRWSEAFF.

This chain uses TRBV9 with TRBJ1-1, with 9 bases identical to TRBD1. This CDR3 has 14 residues. The germline V gene has CDR1 SGDLS and CDR2 YYNGEE. With 0 bases clipped from V and 10 bases from J, the junction kept 7 bases outside the gene matches. CDR3 sequence: CASSVEGDREGAFF. For the CDR3, the DNA is TGTGCCAGCAGCGTAGAGGGGGACAGGGAGGGAGCTTTCTTT.

The gene calls are TRBV10-3 and TRBJ2-3, with D possibly TRBD2 on 6 matching bases. Germline assignment: CDR1 ENHRY and CDR2 SYGVKD. V was cut by 4 bases and J by 2 bases, with 13 bases left in between. The CDR3 extends over 15 amino acids. The CDR3 region is CAISGGGEVTDTQYF. The CDR3 bases are TGTGCCATCAGTGGAGGCGGGGAGGTCACAGATACGCAGTATTTT.